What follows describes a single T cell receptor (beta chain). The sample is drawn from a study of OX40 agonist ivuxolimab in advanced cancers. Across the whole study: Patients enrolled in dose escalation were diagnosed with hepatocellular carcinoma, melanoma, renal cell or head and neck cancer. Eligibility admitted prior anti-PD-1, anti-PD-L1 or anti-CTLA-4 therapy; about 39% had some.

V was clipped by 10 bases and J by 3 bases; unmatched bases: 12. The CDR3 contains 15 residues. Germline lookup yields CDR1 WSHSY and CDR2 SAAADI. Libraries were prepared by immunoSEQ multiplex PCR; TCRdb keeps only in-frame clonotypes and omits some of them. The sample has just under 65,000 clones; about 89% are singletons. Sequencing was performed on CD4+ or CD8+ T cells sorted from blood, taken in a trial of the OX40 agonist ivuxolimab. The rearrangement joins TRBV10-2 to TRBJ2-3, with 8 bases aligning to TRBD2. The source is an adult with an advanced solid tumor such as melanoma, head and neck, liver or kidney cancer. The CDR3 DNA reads TGCGCCACCCGTCCGGGACTAGGAATAACAGATACGCAGTATTTT. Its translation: CATRPGLGITDTQYF.